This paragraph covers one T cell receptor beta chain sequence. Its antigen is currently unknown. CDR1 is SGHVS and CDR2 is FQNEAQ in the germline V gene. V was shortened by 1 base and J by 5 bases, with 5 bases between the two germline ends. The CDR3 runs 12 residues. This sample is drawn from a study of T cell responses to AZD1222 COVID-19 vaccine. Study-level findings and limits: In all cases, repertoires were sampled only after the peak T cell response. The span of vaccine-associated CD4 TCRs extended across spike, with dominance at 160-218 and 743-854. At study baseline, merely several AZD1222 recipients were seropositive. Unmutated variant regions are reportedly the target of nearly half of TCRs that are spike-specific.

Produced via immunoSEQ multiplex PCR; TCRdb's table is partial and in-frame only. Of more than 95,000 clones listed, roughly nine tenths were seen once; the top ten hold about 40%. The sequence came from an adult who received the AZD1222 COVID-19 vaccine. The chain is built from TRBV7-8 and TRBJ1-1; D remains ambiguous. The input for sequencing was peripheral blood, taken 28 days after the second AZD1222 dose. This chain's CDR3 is CASSLVRTEAFF. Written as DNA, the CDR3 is TGTGCCAGCAGCTTAGTACGGACTGAAGCTTTCTTT.